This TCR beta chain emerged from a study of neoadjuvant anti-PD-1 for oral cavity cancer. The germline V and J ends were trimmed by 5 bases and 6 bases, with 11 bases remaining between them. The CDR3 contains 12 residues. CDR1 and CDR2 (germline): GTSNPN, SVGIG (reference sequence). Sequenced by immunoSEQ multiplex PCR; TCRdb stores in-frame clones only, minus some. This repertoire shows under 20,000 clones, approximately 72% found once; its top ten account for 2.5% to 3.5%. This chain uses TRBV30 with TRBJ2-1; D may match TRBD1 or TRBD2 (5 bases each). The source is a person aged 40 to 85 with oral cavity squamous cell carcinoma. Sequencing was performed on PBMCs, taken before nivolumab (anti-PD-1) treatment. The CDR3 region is CAWQPGTNEQFF. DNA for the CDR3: TGTGCCTGGCAACCCGGGACCAATGAGCAGTTCTTC.